This TCR beta chain was captured by sequencing in a study of blood T cell repertoires in COVID-19. How the authors handled the data: Reference gene primer amplification yielded estimated nucleated cell counts. Here immunoSEQ multiplex PCR was the method, and the copy in TCRdb shows in-frame clones only, minus some. That table gives V, J and clone size, and the DNA gave D and trimming. The sample lists about 170,000 clones, around four fifths occurring once. V was pared by 4 bases and J by 3 bases, with 7 bases between. CDR1 is SGHRS and CDR2 is YFSETQ in the germline V gene. This CDR3 comprises 12 residues.

The source material was peripheral blood. The genes are TRBV5-1 and TRBJ1-2; D unresolved. This TCR derives from an elderly woman with acute or convalescent COVID-19. The CDR3 protein is CASSAEDYGYTF. The CDR3 nucleotides are TGCGCCAGCAGCGCAGAAGACTATGGCTACACCTTC.